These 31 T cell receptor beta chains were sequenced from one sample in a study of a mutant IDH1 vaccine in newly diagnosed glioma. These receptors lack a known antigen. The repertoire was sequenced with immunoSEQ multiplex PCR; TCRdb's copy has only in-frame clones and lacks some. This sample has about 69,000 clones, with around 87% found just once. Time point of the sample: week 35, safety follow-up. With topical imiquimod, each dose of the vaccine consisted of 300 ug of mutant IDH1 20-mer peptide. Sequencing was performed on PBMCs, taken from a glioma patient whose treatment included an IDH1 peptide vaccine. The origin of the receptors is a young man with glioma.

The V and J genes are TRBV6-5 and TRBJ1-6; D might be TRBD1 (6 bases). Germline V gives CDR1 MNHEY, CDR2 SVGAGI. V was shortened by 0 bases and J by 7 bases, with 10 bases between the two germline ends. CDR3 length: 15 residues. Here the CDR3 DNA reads TGTGCCAGCAGTTACTCCCAGGGGAGGAATTCACCCCTCCACTTT. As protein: CASSYSQGRNSPLHF.

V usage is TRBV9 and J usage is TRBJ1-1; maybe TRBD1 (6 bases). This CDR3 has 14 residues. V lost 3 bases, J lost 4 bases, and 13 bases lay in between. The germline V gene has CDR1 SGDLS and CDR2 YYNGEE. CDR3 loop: CASSDLQGGTEAFF. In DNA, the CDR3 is TGTGCCAGCAGCGACCTACAGGGAGGCACTGAAGCTTTCTTT.

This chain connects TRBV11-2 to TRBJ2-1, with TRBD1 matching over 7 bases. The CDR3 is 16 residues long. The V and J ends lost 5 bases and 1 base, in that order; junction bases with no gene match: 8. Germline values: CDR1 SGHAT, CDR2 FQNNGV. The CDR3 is CASSRPTGVSYNEQFF. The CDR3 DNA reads TGTGCCAGCAGCCGACCAACAGGGGTTTCCTACAATGAGCAGTTCTTC.

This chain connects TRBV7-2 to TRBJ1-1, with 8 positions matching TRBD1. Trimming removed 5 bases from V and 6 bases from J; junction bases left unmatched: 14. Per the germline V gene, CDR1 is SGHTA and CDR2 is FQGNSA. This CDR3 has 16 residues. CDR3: CASSPRDRWRDAEAFF. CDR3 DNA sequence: TGTGCCAGCAGCCCACGGGACAGGTGGAGGGACGCTGAAGCTTTCTTT.

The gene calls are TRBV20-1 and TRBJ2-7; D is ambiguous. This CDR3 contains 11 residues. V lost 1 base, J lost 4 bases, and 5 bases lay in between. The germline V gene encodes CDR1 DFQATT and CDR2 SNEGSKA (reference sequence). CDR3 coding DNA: TGCAGTGCTAGAGGTCGGTACGAGCAGTACTTC. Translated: CSARGRYEQYF.

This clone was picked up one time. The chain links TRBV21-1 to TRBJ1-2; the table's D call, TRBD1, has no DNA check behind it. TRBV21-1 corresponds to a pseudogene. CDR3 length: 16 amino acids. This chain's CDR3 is CASSKRDRGKDYGYTF. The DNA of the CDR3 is TGTGCCAGCAGCAAACGGGACAGGGGAAAGGACTATGGCTACACCTTC.

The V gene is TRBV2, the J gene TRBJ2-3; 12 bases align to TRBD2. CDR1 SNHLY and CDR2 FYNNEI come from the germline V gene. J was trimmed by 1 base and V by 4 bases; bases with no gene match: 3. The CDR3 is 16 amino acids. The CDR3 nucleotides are TGTGCCAGCAGTGCTAGCGGGGGGGCCGGCACAGATACGCAGTATTTT. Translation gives CASSASGGAGTDTQYF.

CDR3 nucleotide sequence: TGTGCCAGCAGAGGACAGGGGGTTTGGGAGACCCAGTACTTC. It yields the protein CASRGQGVWETQYF. The gene calls are TRBV6-5 and TRBJ2-5; 10 bases are a match to TRBD1. Looked up from germline, CDR1 is MNHEY and CDR2 is SVGAGI. The V and J ends lost 6 bases and 5 bases, in that order; junction bases with no gene match: 6. The CDR3 covers 14 residues.

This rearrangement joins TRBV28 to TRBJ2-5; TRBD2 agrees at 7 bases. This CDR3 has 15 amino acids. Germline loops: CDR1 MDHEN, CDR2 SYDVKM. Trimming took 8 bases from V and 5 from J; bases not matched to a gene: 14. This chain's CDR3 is CASWGGWAYRETQYF. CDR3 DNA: TGTGCCAGCTGGGGGGGTTGGGCCTACCGGGAGACCCAGTACTTC.

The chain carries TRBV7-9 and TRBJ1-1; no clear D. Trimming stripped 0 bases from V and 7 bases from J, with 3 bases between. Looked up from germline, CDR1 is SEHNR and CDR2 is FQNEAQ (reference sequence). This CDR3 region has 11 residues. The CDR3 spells CASSLAVEAFF. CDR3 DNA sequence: TGTGCCAGCAGCTTAGCGGTTGAAGCTTTCTTT. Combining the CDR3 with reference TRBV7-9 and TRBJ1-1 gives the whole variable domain DTGVSQNPRHKITKRGQNVTFRCDPISEHNRLYWYRQTLGQGPEFLTYFQNEAQLEKSRLLSDRFSAERPKGSFSTLEIQRTEQGDSAMYLCASSLAVEAFFGQGTRLTVV.

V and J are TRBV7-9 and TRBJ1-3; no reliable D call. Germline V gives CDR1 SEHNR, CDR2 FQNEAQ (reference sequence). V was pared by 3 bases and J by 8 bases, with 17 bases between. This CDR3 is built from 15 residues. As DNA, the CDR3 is TGTGCCAGCAGCTTTAACTCGGAGAAGAGGGACACCATATATTTT. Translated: CASSFNSEKRDTIYF.

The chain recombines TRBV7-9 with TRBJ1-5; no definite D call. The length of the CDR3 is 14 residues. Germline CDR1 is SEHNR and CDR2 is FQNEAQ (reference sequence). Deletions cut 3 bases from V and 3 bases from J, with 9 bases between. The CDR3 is CASSFPGFNQPQHF. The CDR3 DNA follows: TGTGCCAGCAGCTTCCCCGGGTTCAATCAGCCCCAGCATTTT. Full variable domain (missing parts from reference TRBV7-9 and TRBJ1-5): DTGVSQNPRHKITKRGQNVTFRCDPISEHNRLYWYRQTLGQGPEFLTYFQNEAQLEKSRLLSDRFSAERPKGSFSTLEIQRTEQGDSAMYLCASSFPGFNQPQHFGDGTRLSIL.

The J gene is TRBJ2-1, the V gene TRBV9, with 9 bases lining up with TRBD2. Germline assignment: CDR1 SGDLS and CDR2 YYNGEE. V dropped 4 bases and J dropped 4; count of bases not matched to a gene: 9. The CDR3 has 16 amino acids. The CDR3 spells CASSIEGAGGYNEQFF. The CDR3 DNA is TGTGCCAGCAGCATCGAGGGAGCGGGGGGATACAATGAGCAGTTCTTC.

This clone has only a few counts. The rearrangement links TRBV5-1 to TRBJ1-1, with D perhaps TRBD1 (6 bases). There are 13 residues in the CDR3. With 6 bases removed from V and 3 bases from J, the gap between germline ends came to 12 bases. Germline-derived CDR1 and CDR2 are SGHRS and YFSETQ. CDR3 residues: CASTGVRDTEAFF. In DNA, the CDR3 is TGCGCCAGCACAGGGGTGAGGGACACTGAAGCTTTCTTT.

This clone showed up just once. The CDR3 DNA follows: TGCGCCAGCAGCTTTGGGCAGAGCACAGATACGCAGTATTTT. Translation: CASSFGQSTDTQYF. This sequence joins TRBV5-1 and TRBJ2-3; unclear D gene. Germline CDR1 and CDR2: SGHRS and YFSETQ. V lost 2 bases to trimming and J lost 0 bases, with 7 bases between them. This CDR3 region has 14 residues. Full variable domain (rest looked up from reference TRBV5-1 and TRBJ2-3): KAGVTQTPRYLIKTRGQQVTLSCSPISGHRSVSWYQQTPGQGLQFLFEYFSETQRNKGNFPGRFSGRQFSNSRSEMNVSTLELGDSALYLCASSFGQSTDTQYFGPGTRLTVL.

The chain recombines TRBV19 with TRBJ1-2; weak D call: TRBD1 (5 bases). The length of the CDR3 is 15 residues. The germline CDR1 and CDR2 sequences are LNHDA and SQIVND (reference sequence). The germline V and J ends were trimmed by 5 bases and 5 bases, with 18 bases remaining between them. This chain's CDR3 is CASSSSSGWGYGYTF. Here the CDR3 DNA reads TGTGCCAGTAGTTCCTCGTCGGGATGGGGGTATGGCTACACCTTC.

Here the CDR3 reads CAISGSSGGVDEQFF. The CDR3 DNA follows: TGTGCCATCAGTGGGTCTAGCGGGGGGGTCGATGAGCAGTTCTTC. The chain combines TRBV10-3 with TRBJ2-1; the match to TRBD2 covers 12 bases. V lost 4 bases to trimming and J lost 8 bases; unmatched junction nucleotides: 6. The V gene's germline CDR1 is ENHRY and CDR2 SYGVKD. The CDR3 runs to 15 residues.

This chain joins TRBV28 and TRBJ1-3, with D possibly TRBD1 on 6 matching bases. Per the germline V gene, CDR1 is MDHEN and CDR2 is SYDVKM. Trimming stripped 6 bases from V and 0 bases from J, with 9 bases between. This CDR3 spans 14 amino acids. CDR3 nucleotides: TGTGCCAGCAGGACAGGTTACTCTGGAAACACCATATATTTT. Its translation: CASRTGYSGNTIYF.

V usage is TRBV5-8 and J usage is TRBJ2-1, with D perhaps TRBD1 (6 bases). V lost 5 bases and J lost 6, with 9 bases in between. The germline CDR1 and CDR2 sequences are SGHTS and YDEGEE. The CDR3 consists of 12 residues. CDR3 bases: TGTGCCAGCAGTATGGACAGCAATGAGCAGTTCTTC. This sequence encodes CASSMDSNEQFF.

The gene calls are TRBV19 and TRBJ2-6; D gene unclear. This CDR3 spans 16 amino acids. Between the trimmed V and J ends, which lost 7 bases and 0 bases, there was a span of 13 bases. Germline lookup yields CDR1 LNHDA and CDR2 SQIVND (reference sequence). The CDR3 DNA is TGTGCCAGTACTCCTAGGCGAAGCTCTGGGGCCAACGTCCTGACTTTC. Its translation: CASTPRRSSGANVLTF.

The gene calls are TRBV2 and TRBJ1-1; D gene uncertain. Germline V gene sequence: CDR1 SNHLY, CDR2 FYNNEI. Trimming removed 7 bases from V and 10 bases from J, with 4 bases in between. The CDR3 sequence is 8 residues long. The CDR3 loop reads CASTRAFF. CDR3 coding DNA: TGTGCCAGCACGAGAGCTTTCTTT. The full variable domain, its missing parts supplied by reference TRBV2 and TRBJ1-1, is EPEVTQTPSHQVTQMGQEVILRCVPISNHLYFYWYRQILGQKVEFLVSFYNNEISEKSEIFDDQFSVERPDGSNFTLKIRSTKLEDSAMYFCASTRAFFGQGTRLTVV.

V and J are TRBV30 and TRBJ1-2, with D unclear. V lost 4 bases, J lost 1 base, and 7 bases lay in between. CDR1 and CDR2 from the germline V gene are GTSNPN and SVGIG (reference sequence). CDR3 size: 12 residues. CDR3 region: CAWTEGNYGYTF. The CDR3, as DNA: TGTGCCTGGACTGAGGGTAACTATGGCTACACCTTC.

CDR3 DNA sequence: TGTGCCAGCAGCCCCTTGGAGGAGCTGTTTTTT. Its translation is CASSPLEELFF. The rearrangement joins TRBV7-9 to TRBJ2-2, with unresolved D. V was cut by 5 bases and J by 10 bases, with 8 bases left in between. Per the germline V gene, CDR1 is SEHNR and CDR2 is FQNEAQ (reference sequence). The CDR3 consists of 11 residues.

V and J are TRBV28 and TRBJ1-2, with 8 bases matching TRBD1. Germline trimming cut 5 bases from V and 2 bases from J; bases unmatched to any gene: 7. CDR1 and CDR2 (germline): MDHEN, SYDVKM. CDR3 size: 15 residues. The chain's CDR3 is CASSPWTGWNYGYTF. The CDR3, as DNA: TGTGCCAGCAGTCCGTGGACAGGGTGGAACTATGGCTACACCTTC.

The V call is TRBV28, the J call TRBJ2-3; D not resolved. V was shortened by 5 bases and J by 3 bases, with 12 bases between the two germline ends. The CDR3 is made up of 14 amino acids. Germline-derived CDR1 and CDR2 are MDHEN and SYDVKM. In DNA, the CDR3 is TGTGCCAGCAGTGCTGTGGGCTCTACAGATACGCAGTATTTT. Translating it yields CASSAVGSTDTQYF.

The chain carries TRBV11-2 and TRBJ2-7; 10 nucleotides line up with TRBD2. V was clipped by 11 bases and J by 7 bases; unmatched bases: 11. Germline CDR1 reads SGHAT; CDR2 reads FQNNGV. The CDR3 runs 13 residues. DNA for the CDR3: TGTGCCTCCACCTTAGCGGGAGGTCGGGAGCAGTACTTC. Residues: CASTLAGGREQYF.

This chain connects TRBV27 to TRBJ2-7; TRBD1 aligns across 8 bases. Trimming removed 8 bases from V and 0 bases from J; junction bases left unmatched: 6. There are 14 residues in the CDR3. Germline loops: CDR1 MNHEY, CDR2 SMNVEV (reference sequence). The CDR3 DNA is TGTGCCAGCTCCTCGGACAGGGCCTCCTACGAGCAGTACTTC. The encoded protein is CASSSDRASYEQYF.

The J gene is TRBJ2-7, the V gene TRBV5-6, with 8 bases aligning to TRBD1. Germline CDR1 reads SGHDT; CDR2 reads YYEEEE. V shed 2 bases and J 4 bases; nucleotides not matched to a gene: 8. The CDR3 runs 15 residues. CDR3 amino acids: CASSFWQGARYEQYF. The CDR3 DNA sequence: TGTGCCAGCAGCTTCTGGCAGGGGGCTAGGTACGAGCAGTACTTC.

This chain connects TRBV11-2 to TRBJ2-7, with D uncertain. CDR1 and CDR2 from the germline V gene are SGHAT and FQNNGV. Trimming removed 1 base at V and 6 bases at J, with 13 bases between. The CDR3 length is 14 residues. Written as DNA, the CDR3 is TGTGCCAGCAGCTTAGGGGGTAGTGGTCGCGAGCAGTACTTC. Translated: CASSLGGSGREQYF.

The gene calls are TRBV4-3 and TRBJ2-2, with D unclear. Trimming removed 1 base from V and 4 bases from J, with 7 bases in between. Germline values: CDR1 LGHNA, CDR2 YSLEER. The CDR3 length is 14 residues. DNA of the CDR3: TGCGCCAGCAGCCAAGCTCCGGGCACCGGGGAGCTGTTTTTT. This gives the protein CASSQAPGTGELFF.

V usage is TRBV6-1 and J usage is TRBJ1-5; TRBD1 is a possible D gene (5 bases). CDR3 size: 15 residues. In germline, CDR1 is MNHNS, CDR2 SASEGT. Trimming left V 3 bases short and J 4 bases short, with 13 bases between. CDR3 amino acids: CASSDPNGGNQPQHF. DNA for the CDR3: TGTGCCAGCAGTGACCCAAATGGGGGGAATCAGCCCCAGCATTTT.